This TCR beta chain was recorded in a study of tumor and adjacent non-tumor tissue in lung cancer. Overall study context: Each sample yielded a few million productive TCRbeta reads on average.

The study, taken as a whole, reports: TCR diversity was significantly greater in tumor than normal lung tissue.

The CDR3 has 15 amino acids. The trim removed 7 bases at V and 7 bases at J, leaving 13 bases unmatched. CDR1 and CDR2 from the germline V gene are MNHEY and SVGAGI. No cell sorting was done before RNA was extracted from the tissue. The normal lung tissue was taken more than 3 cm from the tumor edge. Chemotherapy-naive patients with new lung cancer underwent thoracic surgery in China, August–November 2014. This clonotype was seen many times. Antigen specificity is unknown. The library came from three nested PCR rounds adapted from ARM-PCR protocols. TCRdb itself ran the multiplex PCR reads through MiXCR, one entry per CDR3 protein. Among 52,000 or so distinct CDR3 sequences listed, roughly 69% were seen once.

The TCR comes from an older woman with non-small cell lung cancer. The sample taken for sequencing was distant non-tumor lung tissue. The chain recombines TRBV6-5 with TRBJ1-1, with 9 bases aligning to TRBD1. The CDR3 sequence is CASTSFRDRVVEAFF. CDR3 nucleotide sequence: TGTGCCAGCACCTCTTTCCGGGACAGGGTGGTTGAAGCTTTCTTT.